Following are 21 T cell receptor beta chains from one sample sequenced in a study of monozygotic twins with inflammatory bowel disease. Reanalyzing the 5' RACE reads, TCRdb keeps one entry per CDR3 protein, without DNA. The repertoire table contains around 450,000 distinct CDR3 sequences. Sequencing was done on a sample of blood. All receptors come from a human donor with ulcerative colitis or Crohn's disease, or a healthy co-twin of an affected twin (not recorded which).

The chain couples TRBV7-2 to TRBJ2-3; TCRdb outputs TRBD1, but without DNA this stays unchecked. This CDR3 is 16 amino acids long. Germline assignment: CDR1 SGHTA and CDR2 FQGNSA. The chain's CDR3 is CASSLVGSKGGDTQYF.

The rearrangement uses TRBV7-9 and TRBJ2-1; the TCRdb call, TRBD1, lacks DNA for checking. From germline, CDR1 is SEHNR and CDR2 FQNEAQ (reference sequence). The CDR3 totals 13 residues. CDR3 sequence: CASSFISGAEQFF.

The CDR3 protein is CASSLVYNEQFF. The chain employs TRBV5-6 and TRBJ2-1. Germline V lookup: CDR1 SGHDT, CDR2 YYEEEE. This CDR3 has 12 amino acids.

The chain carries TRBV9 and TRBJ2-1; the TCRdb D gene call, TRBD2, has no DNA to confirm it. Germline CDR1 is SGDLS and CDR2 is YYNGEE. CDR3 length: 16 residues. The CDR3 here is CASSARSTGSYNEQFF.

The rearrangement links TRBV9 to TRBJ2-3; the D call of TRBD2 rests on TCRdb alone, since no DNA is present to check it. There are 15 residues in the CDR3. Germline CDR1 reads SGDLS; CDR2 reads YYNGEE. The CDR3 sequence: CASSVRAGGRDTQYF.

This rearrangement joins TRBV7-6 to TRBJ1-4; TCRdb outputs TRBD1, but without DNA this stays unchecked. Germline V lookup: CDR1 SGHVS, CDR2 FNYEAQ. The CDR3 extends over 15 amino acids. Here the CDR3 reads CASSFSSGGEEKLFF.

J is TRBJ2-7 and V is TRBV27; TCRdb designates TRBD1, a call that cannot be tested without DNA. The CDR3 totals 15 residues. Germline CDR1 and CDR2: MNHEY and SMNVEV (reference sequence). The CDR3 reads CASKMDRGLDYEQYF.

The chain joins TRBV5-1 to TRBJ2-5; the D gene TCRdb calls, TRBD1, cannot be checked with no DNA. Germline lookup yields CDR1 SGHRS and CDR2 YFSETQ. This CDR3 contains 15 residues. The CDR3 reads CASSSTGGWQETQYF. Together with reference TRBV5-1 and TRBJ2-5, the CDR3 gives the full variable domain: KAGVTQTPRYLIKTRGQQVTLSCSPISGHRSVSWYQQTPGQGLQFLFEYFSETQRNKGNFPGRFSGRQFSNSRSEMNVSTLELGDSALYLCASSSTGGWQETQYFGPGTRLLVL.

V gene TRBV15 combines with J gene TRBJ2-5; with no DNA, the TCRdb D assignment of TRBD2 cannot be verified. CDR1 and CDR2 from the germline V gene are LNHNV and YYDKDF (reference sequence). The CDR3 runs to 16 residues. The CDR3 loop reads CATSRGTSGGRETQYF.

The chain joins TRBV6-2 or TRBV6-3 to TRBJ2-3; the TCRdb D gene call, TRBD1, has no DNA to confirm it. This CDR3 has 15 amino acids. Per germline, CDR1 MNHEY and CDR2 SVGEGT. The CDR3 is CASKPHPESTDTQYF.

The chain is built from TRBV5-4 and TRBJ2-3; as DNA is missing, the TRBD2 call by TCRdb cannot be tested. The CDR3 runs to 14 residues. CDR1 SGHNT and CDR2 YYREEE come from the germline V gene (reference sequence). The CDR3 loop is CASSSYGLSDTQYF.

This chain uses TRBV7-2 with TRBJ1-1. Germline V gene sequence: CDR1 SGHTA, CDR2 FQGNSA. This CDR3 region has 14 residues. CDR3 sequence reads: CASSIQGWYTEAFF.

V and J are TRBV9 and TRBJ2-1; TCRdb calls TRBD2, which cannot be checked without DNA. CDR1 is SGDLS and CDR2 is YYNGEE in the germline V gene. The length of the CDR3 is 19 residues. This chain's CDR3 is CASPPGGLAGRRGYNEQFF.

The rearrangement joins TRBV19 to TRBJ1-2; TCRdb lists TRBD1, though no DNA is available to test this call. This CDR3 comprises 15 residues. The germline CDR1 and CDR2 sequences are LNHDA and SQIVND (reference sequence). The CDR3 is CASSIAGTGLGGYTF.

The chain uses TRBV5-1 and TRBJ1-1; TCRdb returns TRBD1, unconfirmable since there is no DNA. CDR1 and CDR2 (germline): SGHRS, YFSETQ. The CDR3 totals 15 residues. The chain's CDR3 is CASSVGDRKNTEAFF.

The genes are TRBV6-5 and TRBJ2-7. The V gene's germline CDR1 is MNHEY and CDR2 SVGAGI. This CDR3 has 17 amino acids. Here the CDR3 reads CASSYSKADTSSYEQYF.

The gene calls are TRBV7-6 and TRBJ1-5; checking the TCRdb D call of TRBD1 is not possible without DNA. CDR1 is SGHVS, CDR2 FNYEAQ, per germline. The CDR3 has 18 amino acids. CDR3 protein: CASSLNPGSSQSNQPQHF.

This rearrangement joins TRBV5-1 to TRBJ2-2; TCRdb lists TRBD2, though no DNA is available to test this call. Germline V gene data show CDR1 as SGHRS and CDR2 as YFSETQ. This CDR3 is 16 amino acids long. The CDR3 loop is CASTLSEGTGTGELFF.

This rearrangement joins TRBV29-1 to TRBJ1-1. This CDR3 has 12 amino acids. Germline CDR1 reads SQVTM; CDR2 reads ANQGSEA. This CDR3 reads CSVEEGNTEAFF.

The CDR3 protein is CSARMGGTFGGYTF. The chain recombines TRBV20-1 with TRBJ1-2; no DNA is available, so the TRBD1 call from TCRdb remains unchecked. This CDR3 region has 14 residues. Germline loops: CDR1 DFQATT, CDR2 SNEGSKA (reference sequence).

The chain uses TRBV5-4 and TRBJ1-1; with no DNA, the TCRdb D assignment of TRBD1 cannot be verified. The CDR3 covers 15 residues. In germline, CDR1 is SGHNT, CDR2 YYREEE (reference sequence). The CDR3 spells CASPAPGQSTSEAFF.